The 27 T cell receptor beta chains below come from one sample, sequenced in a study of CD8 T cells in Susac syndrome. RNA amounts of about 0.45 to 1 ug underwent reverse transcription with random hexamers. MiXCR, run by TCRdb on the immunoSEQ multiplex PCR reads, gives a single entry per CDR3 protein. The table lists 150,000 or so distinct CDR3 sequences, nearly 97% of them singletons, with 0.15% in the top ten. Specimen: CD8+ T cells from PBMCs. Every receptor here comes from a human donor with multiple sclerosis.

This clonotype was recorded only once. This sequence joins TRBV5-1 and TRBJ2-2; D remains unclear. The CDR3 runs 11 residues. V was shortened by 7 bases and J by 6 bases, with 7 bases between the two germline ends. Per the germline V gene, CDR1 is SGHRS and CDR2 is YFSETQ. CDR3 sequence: CASRLAGELFF. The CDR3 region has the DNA TGCGCCAGCCGCCTGGCCGGGGAGCTGTTTTTT.

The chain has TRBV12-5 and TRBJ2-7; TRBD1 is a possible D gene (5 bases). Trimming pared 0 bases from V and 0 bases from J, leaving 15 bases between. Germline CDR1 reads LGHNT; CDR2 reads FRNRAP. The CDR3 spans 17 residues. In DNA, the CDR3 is TGTGCTAGTGGTTTGGTACTCCAGGGTGCCCCCTCCTACGAGCAGTACGTC. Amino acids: CASGLVLQGAPSYEQYV.

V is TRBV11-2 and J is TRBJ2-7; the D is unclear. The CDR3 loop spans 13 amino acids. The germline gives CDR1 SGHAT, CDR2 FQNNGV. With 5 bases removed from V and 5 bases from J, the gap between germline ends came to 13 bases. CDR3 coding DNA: TGTGCCAGCAGCCCCTCAGAATCCGACGAGCAGTACGTC. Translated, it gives CASSPSESDEQYV.

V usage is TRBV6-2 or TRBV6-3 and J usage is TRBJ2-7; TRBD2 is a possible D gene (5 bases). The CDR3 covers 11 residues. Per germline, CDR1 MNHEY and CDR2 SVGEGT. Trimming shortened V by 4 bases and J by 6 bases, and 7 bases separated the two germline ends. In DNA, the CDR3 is TGTGCCAGCAGTTCGGGGATCGAGCAGTACTTC. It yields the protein CASSSGIEQYF.

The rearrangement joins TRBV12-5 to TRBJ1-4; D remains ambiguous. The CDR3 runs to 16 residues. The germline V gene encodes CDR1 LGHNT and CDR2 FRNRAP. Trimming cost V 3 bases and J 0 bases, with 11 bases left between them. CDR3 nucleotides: TGTGCTAGTGGTTTCATGGCAGCAGCAACTAATGAAAAACTGTTTTTT. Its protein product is CASGFMAAATNEKLFF.

In nucleotides, the CDR3 is TGTGCCAGCAGTTTGAGCCACACTGAAGCTTTCTTT. Amino acid sequence: CASSLSHTEAFF. The chain combines TRBV12-3 or TRBV12-4 with TRBJ1-1; D remains unclear. V dropped 3 bases and J dropped 3 bases, with 5 bases sitting between them. The CDR3 contains 12 residues.

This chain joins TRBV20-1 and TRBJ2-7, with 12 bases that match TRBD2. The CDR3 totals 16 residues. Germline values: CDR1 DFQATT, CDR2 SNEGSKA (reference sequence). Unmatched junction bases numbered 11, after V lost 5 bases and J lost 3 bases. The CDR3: CSARTSGASTFYEQYF. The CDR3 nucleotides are TGCAGTGCTCGGACTAGCGGGGCCTCAACCTTCTACGAGCAGTACTTC.

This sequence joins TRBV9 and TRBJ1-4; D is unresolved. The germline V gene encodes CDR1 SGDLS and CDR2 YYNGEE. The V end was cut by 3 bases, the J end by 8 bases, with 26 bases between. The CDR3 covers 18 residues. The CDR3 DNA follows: TGTGCCAGCAGCGCCTCTTCGGCCGCGGCGAGTCTTGTCGAAAAACTGTTTTTT. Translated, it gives CASSASSAAASLVEKLFF.

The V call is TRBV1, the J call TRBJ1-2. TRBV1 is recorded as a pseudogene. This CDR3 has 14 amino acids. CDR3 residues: CTSNPDASPRGYTF. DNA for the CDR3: TGCACCAGCAACCCGGACGCCTCTCCCCGGGGCTACACCTTC.

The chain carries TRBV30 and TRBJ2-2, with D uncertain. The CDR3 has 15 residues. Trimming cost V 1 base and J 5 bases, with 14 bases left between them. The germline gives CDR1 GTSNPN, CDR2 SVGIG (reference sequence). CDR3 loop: CAWSAAAKGTGELFF. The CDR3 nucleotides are TGTGCCTGGAGTGCGGCGGCGAAAGGGACCGGGGAGCTGTTTTTT.

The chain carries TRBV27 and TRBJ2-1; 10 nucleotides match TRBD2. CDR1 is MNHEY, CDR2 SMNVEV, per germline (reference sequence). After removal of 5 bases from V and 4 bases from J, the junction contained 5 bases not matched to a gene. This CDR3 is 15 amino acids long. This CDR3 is CASSLAGALYNEQFF. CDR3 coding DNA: TGTGCCAGCAGTCTAGCGGGGGCTCTTTACAATGAGCAGTTCTTC.

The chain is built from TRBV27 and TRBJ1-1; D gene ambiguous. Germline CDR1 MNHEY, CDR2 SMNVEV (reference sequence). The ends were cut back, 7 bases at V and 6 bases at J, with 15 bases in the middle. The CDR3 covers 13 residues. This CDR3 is CASKLEGWSEAFF. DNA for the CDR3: TGTGCCAGCAAACTGGAAGGGTGGTCTGAAGCTTTCTTT.

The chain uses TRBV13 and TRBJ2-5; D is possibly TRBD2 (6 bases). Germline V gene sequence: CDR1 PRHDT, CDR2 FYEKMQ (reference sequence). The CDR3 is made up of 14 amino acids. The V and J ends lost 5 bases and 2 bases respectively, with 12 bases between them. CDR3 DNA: TGTGCCAGCAGCGTACTAGCAGAACAAGAGACCCAGTACTTC. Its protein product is CASSVLAEQETQYF.

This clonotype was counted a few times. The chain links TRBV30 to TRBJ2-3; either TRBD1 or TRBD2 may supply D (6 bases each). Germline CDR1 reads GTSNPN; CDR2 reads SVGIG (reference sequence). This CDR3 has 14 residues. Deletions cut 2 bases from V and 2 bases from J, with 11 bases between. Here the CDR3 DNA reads TGTGCCTGGAGTTCCGGGGGCCACACAGATACGCAGTATTTT. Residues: CAWSSGGHTDTQYF.

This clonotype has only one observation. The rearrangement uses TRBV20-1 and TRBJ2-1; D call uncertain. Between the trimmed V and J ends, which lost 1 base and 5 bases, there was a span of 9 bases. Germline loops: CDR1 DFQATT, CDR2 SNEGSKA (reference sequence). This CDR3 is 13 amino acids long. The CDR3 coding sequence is TGCAGTGCTAGAGGGGCCCAAGACAATGAGCAGTTCTTC. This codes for CSARGAQDNEQFF.

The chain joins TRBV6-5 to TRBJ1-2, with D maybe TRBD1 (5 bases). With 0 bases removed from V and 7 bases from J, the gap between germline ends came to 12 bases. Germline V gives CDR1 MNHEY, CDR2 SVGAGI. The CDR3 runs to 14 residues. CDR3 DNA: TGTGCCAGCAGTTACTCCCGGGACCGGGGTGGCTACACCTTC. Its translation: CASSYSRDRGGYTF.

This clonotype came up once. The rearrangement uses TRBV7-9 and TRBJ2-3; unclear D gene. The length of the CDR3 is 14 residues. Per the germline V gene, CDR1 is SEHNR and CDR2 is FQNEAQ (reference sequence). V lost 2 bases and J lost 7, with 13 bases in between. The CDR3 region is CASSLLPPGHTQYF. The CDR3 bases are TGTGCCAGCAGCTTATTACCCCCCGGGCATACGCAGTATTTT.

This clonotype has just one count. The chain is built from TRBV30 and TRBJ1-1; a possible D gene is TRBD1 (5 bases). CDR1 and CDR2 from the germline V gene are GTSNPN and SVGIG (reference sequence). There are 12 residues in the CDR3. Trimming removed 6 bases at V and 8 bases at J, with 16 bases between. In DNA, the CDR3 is TGTGCCTGTCTCATCCGGGACCCAGAAGCTTTCTTT. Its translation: CACLIRDPEAFF. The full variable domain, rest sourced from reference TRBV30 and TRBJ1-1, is SQTIHQWPATLVQPVGSPLSLECTVEGTSNPNLYWYRQAAGRGLQLLFYSVGIGQISSEVPQNLSASRPQDRQFILSSKKLLLSDSGFYLCACLIRDPEAFFGQGTRLTVV.

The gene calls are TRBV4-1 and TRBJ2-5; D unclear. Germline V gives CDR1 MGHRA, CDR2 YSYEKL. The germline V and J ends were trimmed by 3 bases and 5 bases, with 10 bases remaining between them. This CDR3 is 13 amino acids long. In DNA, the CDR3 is TGCGCCAGCAGCCAGGGAAGGTCGGAGACCCAGTACTTC. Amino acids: CASSQGRSETQYF.

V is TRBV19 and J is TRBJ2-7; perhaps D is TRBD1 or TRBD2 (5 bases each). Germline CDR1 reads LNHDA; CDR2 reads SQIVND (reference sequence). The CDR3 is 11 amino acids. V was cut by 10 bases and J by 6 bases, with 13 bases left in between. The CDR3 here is CATPGTLEQYV. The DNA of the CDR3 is TGTGCCACCCCGGGGACGCTCGAGCAGTACGTC.

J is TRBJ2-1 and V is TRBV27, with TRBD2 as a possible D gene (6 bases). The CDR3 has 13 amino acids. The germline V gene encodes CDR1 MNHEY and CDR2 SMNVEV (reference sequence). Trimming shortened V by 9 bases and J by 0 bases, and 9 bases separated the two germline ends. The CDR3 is CASGGTSYNEQFF. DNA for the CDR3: TGTGCCAGTGGCGGGACCTCCTACAATGAGCAGTTCTTC.

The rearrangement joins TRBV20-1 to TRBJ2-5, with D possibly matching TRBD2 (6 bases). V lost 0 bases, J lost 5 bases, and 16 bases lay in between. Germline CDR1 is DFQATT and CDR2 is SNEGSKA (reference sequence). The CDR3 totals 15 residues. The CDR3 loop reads CSARDRNPRDETQYF. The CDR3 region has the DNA TGCAGTGCTAGAGATCGAAACCCGCGGGACGAGACCCAGTACTTC.

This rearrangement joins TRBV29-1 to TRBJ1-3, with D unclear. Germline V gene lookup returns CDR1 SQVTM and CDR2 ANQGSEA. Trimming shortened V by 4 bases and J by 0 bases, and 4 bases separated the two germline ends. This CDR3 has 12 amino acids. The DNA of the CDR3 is TGCAGCGTTGGTAGCTCTGGAAACACCATATATTTT. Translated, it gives CSVGSSGNTIYF.

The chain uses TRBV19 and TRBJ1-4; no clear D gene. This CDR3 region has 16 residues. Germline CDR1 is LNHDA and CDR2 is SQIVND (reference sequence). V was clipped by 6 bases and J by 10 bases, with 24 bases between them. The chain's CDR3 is CASSHSPQEIGGKLFF. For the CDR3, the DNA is TGTGCCAGTAGCCACTCACCTCAAGAGATCGGCGGAAAACTGTTTTTT.

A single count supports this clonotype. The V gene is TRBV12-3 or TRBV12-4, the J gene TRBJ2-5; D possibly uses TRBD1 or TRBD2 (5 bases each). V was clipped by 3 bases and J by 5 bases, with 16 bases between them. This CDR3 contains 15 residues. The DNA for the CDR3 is TGTGCCAGCAGTTTCAATTGGGGGTGGCGGGAGACCCAGTACTTC. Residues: CASSFNWGWRETQYF.

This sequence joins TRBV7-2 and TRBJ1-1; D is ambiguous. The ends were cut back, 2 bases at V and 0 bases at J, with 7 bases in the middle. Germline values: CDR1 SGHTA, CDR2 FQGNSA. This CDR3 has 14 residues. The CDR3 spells CASSLRSVNTEAFF. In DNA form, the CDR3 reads TGTGCCAGCAGCTTACGGTCAGTGAACACTGAAGCTTTCTTT.

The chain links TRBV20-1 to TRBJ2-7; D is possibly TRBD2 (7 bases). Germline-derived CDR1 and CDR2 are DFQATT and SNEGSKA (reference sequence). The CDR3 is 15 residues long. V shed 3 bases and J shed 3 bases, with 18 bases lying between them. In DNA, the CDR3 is TGCAGTGCTAGGACTAGGACGGGGGGCCTCTACGAGCAGTACTTC. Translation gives CSARTRTGGLYEQYF.